This T cell receptor beta chain came from a study of T cells in Graves' hyperthyroidism and ophthalmopathy. This CDR3 has 18 residues. Trimming removed 3 bases from V and 2 bases from J, with 20 bases in between. Germline V lookup: CDR1 MNHEY, CDR2 SMNVEV (reference sequence). Individuals with ophthalmopathy presented a Clinical Activity Score of at least 3, a NOSPECS grade of at least 4 and a duration under 3 months. Patients with uncontrolled infections, other autoimmune diseases, pregnancy or lactation were excluded. Amplified TCR beta CDR3 regions derived from RNA transcripts. The HTBI primer set was used in a first-round RT-PCR of the TCR CDR3. TCRdb reprocessed the multiplex PCR reads with MiXCR, giving one entry per CDR3 protein. The data show fewer than 700,000 distinct CDR3 sequences, roughly 18% seen once. This clonotype was found a few times.

The sample taken for sequencing was blood. The genes are TRBV27 and TRBJ2-1; D is undetermined. The sequence was collected from a woman aged 18 to 35 with Graves' ophthalmopathy. CDR3 region: CASSLSAPLVAAYNEQFF. CDR3 DNA sequence: TGTGCCAGCAGTTTGTCGGCACCATTAGTTGCGGCCTACAATGAGCAGTTCTTC.